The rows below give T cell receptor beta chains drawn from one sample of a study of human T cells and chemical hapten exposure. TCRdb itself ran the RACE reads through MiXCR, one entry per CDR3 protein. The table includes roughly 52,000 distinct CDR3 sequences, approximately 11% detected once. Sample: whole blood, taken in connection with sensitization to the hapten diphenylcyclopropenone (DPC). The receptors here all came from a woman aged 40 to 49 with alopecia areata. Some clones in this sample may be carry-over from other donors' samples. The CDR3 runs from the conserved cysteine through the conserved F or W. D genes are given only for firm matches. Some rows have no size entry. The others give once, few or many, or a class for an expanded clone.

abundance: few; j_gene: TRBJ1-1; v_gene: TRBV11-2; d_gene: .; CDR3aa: CASSLDENTEAFF; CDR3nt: TGTGCCAGCAGCTTAGATGAGAACACTGAAGCTTTCTTT
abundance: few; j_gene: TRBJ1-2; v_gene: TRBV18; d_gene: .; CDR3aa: CASSPGEGRDRHGYTF; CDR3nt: TGTGCCAGCTCACCCGGAGAGGGCAGGGATAGGCATGGCTACACCTTC
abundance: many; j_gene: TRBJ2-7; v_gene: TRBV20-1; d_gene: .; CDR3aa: CSARLEGYSEQYF; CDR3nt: TGCAGTGCTAGGTTGGAGGGGTATAGCGAGCAGTACTTC
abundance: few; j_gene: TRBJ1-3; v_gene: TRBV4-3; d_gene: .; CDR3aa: CASSQEGGNTIYF; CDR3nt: TGCGCCAGCAGCCAAGAGGGAGGAAACACCATATATTTT
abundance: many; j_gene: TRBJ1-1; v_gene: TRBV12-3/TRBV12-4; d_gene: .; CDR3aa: CASSSVGNTEAFF; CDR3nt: TGTGCCAGCAGTTCGGTAGGAAACACTGAAGCTTTCTTT
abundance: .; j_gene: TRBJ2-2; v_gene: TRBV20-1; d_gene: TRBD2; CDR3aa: CSASSRGTSITGELFF; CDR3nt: TGCAGTGCTAGTAGTCGAGGGACTAGCATTACCGGGGAGCTGTTTTTT
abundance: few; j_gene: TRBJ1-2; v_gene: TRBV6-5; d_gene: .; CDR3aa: CASSLDTYGYTF; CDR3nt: TGTGCCAGCAGCCTCGACACTTATGGCTACACCTTC
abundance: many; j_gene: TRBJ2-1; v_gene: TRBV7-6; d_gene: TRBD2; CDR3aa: CASSPKGLPSNEQFF; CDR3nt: TGTGCCAGCAGCCCCAAGGGACTACCTAGTAATGAGCAGTTCTTC
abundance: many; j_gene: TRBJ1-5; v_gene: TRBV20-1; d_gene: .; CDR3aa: CSARYFGAGSGQPQHF; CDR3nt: TGCAGTGCTAGATACTTCGGGGCAGGGTCAGGTCAGCCCCAGCATTTT
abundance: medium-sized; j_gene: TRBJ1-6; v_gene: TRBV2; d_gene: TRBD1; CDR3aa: CASSDTGDSSYNSPLHF; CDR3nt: TGTGCCAGCAGTGACACAGGGGATAGCTCCTATAATTCACCCCTCCACTTT
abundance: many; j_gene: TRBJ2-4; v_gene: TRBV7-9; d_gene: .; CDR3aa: CASSLSRGSNIQYF; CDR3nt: TGTGCCAGCAGCTTATCTAGGGGTTCGAACATTCAGTACTTC
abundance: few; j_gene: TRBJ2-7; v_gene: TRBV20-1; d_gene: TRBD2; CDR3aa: CSSVLAGGYEQYF; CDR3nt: TGCAGTTCGGTGCTAGCGGGGGGGTACGAGCAGTACTTC
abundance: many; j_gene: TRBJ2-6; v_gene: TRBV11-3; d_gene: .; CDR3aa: CASARPGANVLTF; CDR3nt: TGTGCCAGCGCACGACCCGGGGCCAACGTCCTGACTTTC
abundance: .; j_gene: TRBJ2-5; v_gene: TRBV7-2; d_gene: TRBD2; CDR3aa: CASSLGTGGAETQYF; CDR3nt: TGTGCCAGCAGCTTAGGGACGGGGGGTGCAGAGACCCAGTACTTC
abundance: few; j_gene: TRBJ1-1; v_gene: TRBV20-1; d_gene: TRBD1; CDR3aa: CSAKLGQGGAFF; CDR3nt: TGCAGTGCTAAACTCGGACAGGGGGGAGCTTTCTTT
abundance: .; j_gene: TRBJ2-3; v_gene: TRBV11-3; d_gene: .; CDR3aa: CASRKGGEGTDTQYF; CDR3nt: TGTGCCAGCAGGAAGGGGGGGGAAGGCACAGATACGCAGTATTTT
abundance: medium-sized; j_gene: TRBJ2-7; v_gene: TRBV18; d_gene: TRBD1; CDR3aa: CASSTTGIYEQYF; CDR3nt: TGTGCCAGCTCAACGACAGGGATCTACGAGCAGTACTTC
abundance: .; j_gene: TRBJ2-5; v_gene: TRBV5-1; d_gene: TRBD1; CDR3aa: CASSLGAGGGQETQYF; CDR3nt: TGCGCCAGCAGCTTAGGGGCAGGGGGCGGCCAAGAGACCCAGTACTTC
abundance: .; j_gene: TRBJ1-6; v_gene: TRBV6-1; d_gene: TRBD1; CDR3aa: CASSRGPDRGAPLHF; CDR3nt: TGTGCCAGCTCGAGGGGACCCGACAGGGGTGCACCCCTCCACTTT
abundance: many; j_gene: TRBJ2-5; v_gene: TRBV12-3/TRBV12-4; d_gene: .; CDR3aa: CASSFLGKETQYF; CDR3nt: TGTGCCAGCAGTTTTCTGGGAAAAGAGACCCAGTACTTC
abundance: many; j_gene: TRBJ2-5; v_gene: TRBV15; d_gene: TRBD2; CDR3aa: CATGTSGSEETQYF; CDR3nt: TGTGCCACCGGGACTAGCGGGAGCGAGGAGACCCAGTACTTC
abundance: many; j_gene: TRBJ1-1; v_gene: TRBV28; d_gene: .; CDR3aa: CASSLAGMNTEAFF; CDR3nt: TGTGCCAGCAGTTTAGCAGGGATGAACACTGAAGCTTTCTTT
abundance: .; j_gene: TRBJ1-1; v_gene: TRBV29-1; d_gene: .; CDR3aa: CSVEVTLNTEAFF; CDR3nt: TGCAGCGTTGAGGTCACACTGAACACTGAAGCTTTCTTT
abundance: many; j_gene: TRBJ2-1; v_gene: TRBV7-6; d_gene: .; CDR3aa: CASSLQPSSRNEQFF; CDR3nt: TGTGCCAGCAGCTTGCAGCCCTCTTCTAGAAATGAGCAGTTCTTC
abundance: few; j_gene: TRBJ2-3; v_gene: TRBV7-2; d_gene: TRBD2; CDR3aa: CASSTKGLAGTYTDTQYF; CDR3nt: TGTGCCAGCAGCACGAAGGGACTAGCGGGGACTTACACAGATACGCAGTATTTT
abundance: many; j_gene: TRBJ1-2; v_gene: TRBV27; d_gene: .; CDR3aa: CASRSVGGRDGYTF; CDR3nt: TGTGCCAGCAGATCCGTAGGGGGGCGAGATGGCTACACCTTC
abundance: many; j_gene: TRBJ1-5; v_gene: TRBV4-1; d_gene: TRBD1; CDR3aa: CASSQAAGGWQPQHF; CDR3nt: TGCGCCAGCAGCCAAGCCGCAGGGGGCTGGCAGCCCCAGCATTTT
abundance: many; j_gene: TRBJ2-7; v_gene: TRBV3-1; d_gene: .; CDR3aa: CASRTGLGSGEQYF; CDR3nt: TGTGCCAGCAGAACTGGACTCGGGTCCGGGGAGCAGTACTTC
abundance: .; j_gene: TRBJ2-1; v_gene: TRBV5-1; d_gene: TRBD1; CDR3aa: CASSSQGRGNEQFF; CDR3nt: TGCGCCAGCAGCTCACAGGGGAGAGGCAATGAGCAGTTCTTC
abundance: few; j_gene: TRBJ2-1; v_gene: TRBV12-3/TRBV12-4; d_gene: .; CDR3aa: CASSVDGNSYNEQFF; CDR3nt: TGTGCCAGCAGTGTAGACGGGAACTCCTACAATGAGCAGTTCTTC
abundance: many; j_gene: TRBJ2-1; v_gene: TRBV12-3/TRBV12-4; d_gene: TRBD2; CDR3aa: CASTLSGGSYNEQFF; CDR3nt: TGTGCCAGCACCTTAAGCGGGGGCTCCTACAATGAGCAGTTCTTC
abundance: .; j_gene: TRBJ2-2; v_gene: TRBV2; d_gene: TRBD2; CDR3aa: CASNLGTSGTLSTGELFF; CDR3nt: TGTGCCAGCAACTTAGGGACTAGCGGGACCCTCAGCACCGGGGAGCTGTTTTTT
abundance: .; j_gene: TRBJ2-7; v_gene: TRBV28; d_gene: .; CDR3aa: CASTLGDYEQYF; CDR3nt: TGTGCCAGCACCCTCGGTGACTACGAGCAGTACTTC
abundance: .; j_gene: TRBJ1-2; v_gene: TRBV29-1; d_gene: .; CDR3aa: CSVDFRVDYGYTF; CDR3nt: TGCAGCGTTGACTTCAGGGTTGACTATGGCTACACCTTC
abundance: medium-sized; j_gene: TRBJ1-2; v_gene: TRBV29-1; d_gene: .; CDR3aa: CSVEVNYGYTF; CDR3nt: TGCAGCGTTGAGGTTAACTATGGCTACACCTTC
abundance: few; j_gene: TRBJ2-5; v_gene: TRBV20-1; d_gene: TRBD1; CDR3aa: CSASGTGGASPRTQYF; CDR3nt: TGCAGTGCTAGCGGGACAGGGGGCGCCTCCCCCCGGACCCAGTACTTC
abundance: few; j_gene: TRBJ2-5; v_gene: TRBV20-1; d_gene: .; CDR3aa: CSARAGNWEETQYF; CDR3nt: TGCAGTGCTAGGGCCGGTAATTGGGAAGAGACCCAGTACTTC
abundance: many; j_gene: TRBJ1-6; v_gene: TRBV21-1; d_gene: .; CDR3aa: CASSASDSPLHF; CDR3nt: TGTGCCAGCAGCGCAAGCGATTCACCCCTCCACTTT
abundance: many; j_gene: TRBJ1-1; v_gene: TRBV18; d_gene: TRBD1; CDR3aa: CASSRQGQGAGAEAFF; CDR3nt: TGTGCCAGCTCACGACAAGGACAGGGGGCCGGGGCTGAAGCTTTCTTT
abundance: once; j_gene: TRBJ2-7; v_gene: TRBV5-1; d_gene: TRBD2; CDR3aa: CASSLGPLTSGGSSYEQYF; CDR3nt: TGCGCCAGCAGCTTGGGGCCCCTGACTAGCGGGGGCAGCTCCTACGAGCAGTACTTC
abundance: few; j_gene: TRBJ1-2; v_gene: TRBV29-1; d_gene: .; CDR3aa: CAGGDHGYTF; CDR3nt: TGCGCCGGGGGGGACCATGGCTACACCTTC
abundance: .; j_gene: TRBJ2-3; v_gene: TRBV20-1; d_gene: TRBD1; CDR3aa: CSARGRQGLTDTQYF; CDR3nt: TGCAGTGCTAGAGGTCGACAGGGCCTCACAGATACGCAGTATTTT